The following is a T cell receptor (beta chain) sequence with its context. No antigen is known for it. The sample belongs to a study of T-cell memory formation after mild COVID-19. At the level of the study: Among the donors, TCR clusters were largely specific to each donor.

In germline, CDR1 is LNHNV, CDR2 YYDKDF (reference sequence). Between the trimmed V and J ends, which lost 4 bases and 0 bases, there was a span of 7 bases. The CDR3 extends over 15 amino acids. Broader study findings: Some SARS-CoV-2-responding clones were already detected in memory before infection.

One entry per CDR3 protein, called by TCRdb with MiXCR from the 5' RACE reads. The table shows 200,000 or so distinct CDR3 sequences, with around 15% occurring only once. Sequenced sample: PBMCs or a T cell subset sorted from them (not recorded which). This clonotype was obtained from an adult woman who had mild COVID-19 (a few samples of this study predate the infection). Cell type and time point are not known. This chain connects TRBV15 to TRBJ2-6, with D uncertain. This CDR3 is CATSIMSSGANVLTF. The CDR3 DNA is TGTGCCACCAGCATTATGAGCTCTGGGGCCAACGTCCTGACTTTC. Together with reference TRBV15 and TRBJ2-6, the CDR3 gives the full variable domain: DAMVIQNPRYQVTQFGKPVTLSCSQTLNHNVMYWYQQKSSQAPKLLFHYYDKDFNNEADTPDNFQSRRPNTSFCFLDIRSPGLGDTAMYLCATSIMSSGANVLTFGAGSRLTVL.